Presented here are 26 T cell receptor beta chains from one specimen sequenced in a study of T cell responses to AZD1222 COVID-19 vaccine. TCRdb's table, derived via immunoSEQ multiplex PCR, lists solely in-frame clones and lacks some. The sample holds approximately 150,000 clones, 92% seen once. This specimen was peripheral blood, taken on day 0 of AZD1222 vaccination. These receptors all stem from an adult in good health.

This chain connects TRBV13 to TRBJ1-1; TRBD1 might be the D (5 bases). The CDR3 sequence is 14 residues long. Germline CDR1 and CDR2: PRHDT and FYEKMQ (reference sequence). V lost 4 bases and J lost 5, with 14 bases in between. The CDR3 here is CASSSPGHLTEAFF. In DNA, the CDR3 is TGTGCCAGCAGCTCCCCTGGACACTTAACTGAAGCTTTCTTT. Variable domain in full (rest from reference TRBV13 and TRBJ1-1): AAGVIQSPRHLIKEKRETATLKCYPIPRHDTVYWYQQGPGQDPQFLISFYEKMQSDKGSIPDRFSAQQFSDYHSELNMSSLELGDSALYFCASSSPGHLTEAFFGQGTRLTVV.

The V and J genes are TRBV6-2 or TRBV6-3 and TRBJ1-2; perhaps TRBD1 as D (5 bases). Germline V gene lookup returns CDR1 MNHEY and CDR2 SVGEGT. Trimming left V 5 bases short and J 2 bases short, with 9 bases between. This CDR3 has 13 amino acids. The CDR3: CASSRGTNYGYTF. The CDR3 bases are TGTGCCAGCAGTCGTGGGACCAACTATGGCTACACCTTC.

V gene TRBV6-4 combines with J gene TRBJ1-2; 9 bases match TRBD1. Per germline, CDR1 MRHNA and CDR2 SNTAGT. Losses at the gene ends were 0 bases for V and 7 bases for J; bases not matched to a gene: 0. This CDR3 is 13 amino acids long. The CDR3 region is CASSDSTGGGYTF. The CDR3 bases are TGTGCCAGCAGTGACTCGACAGGGGGTGGCTACACCTTC.

The chain is built from TRBV21-1 and TRBJ2-1; TRBD1, the table's D call, was not compared with the DNA. TRBV21-1 is an annotated pseudogene. The CDR3 length is 14 residues. CDR3 in DNA: TGTGCCAGCAGCATGGGGACAGGGATCAATGAGCAGTTCTTC. Encoded protein: CASSMGTGINEQFF.

The chain combines TRBV10-1 with TRBJ2-1, with D uncertain. Trimming took off 2 bases at V and 0 bases at J, with 11 bases between the two ends. The CDR3 extends over 16 amino acids. The germline V gene encodes CDR1 WNHNN and CDR2 SYGVQD (reference sequence). The CDR3 DNA follows: TGCGCCAGCAGTGAGGCAGACCTGAGCTCCTACAATGAGCAGTTCTTC. Protein product: CASSEADLSSYNEQFF.

J is TRBJ2-1 and V is TRBV7-9; D ambiguous. Trimming shortened V by 2 bases and J by 3 bases, and 8 bases separated the two germline ends. CDR3 length: 14 residues. Per the germline V gene, CDR1 is SEHNR and CDR2 is FQNEAQ (reference sequence). CDR3 DNA: TGTGCCAGCAGCTTACTAGGGCTCTACAATGAGCAGTTCTTC. Protein product: CASSLLGLYNEQFF. The entire variable domain, with the rest obtained from reference TRBV7-9 and TRBJ2-1, is as follows: DTGVSQNPRHKITKRGQNVTFRCDPISEHNRLYWYRQTLGQGPEFLTYFQNEAQLEKSRLLSDRFSAERPKGSFSTLEIQRTEQGDSAMYLCASSLLGLYNEQFFGPGTRLTVL.

This clone was observed a few times. The chain employs TRBV27 and TRBJ2-1; 11 bases are shared with TRBD2. This CDR3 has 12 amino acids. The germline gives CDR1 MNHEY, CDR2 SMNVEV (reference sequence). Germline trimming cut 6 bases from V and 8 bases from J; bases unmatched to any gene: 0. The CDR3 protein is CASRLAGDEQFF. The DNA for the CDR3 is TGTGCCAGCAGACTAGCGGGAGATGAGCAGTTCTTC.

The V and J genes are TRBV3-1 (or the pseudogene TRBV3-2) and TRBJ1-3; D is undetermined. CDR3 length equals 15 residues. Trimming removed 0 bases from V and 4 bases from J, with 10 bases in between. From germline, CDR1 is LGHDT and CDR2 YNNKEL (reference sequence). This CDR3 is CASSQDRGYGNTIYF. The CDR3 DNA is TGTGCCAGCAGCCAAGATCGAGGGTACGGAAACACCATATATTTT.

The genes are TRBV4-1 and TRBJ1-1, with D possibly being TRBD1 (6 bases). V dropped 0 bases and J dropped 5 bases, with 13 bases sitting between them. Germline V gives CDR1 MGHRA, CDR2 YSYEKL. This CDR3 region has 15 residues. The CDR3 is CASSQDWGAGTEAFF. The CDR3 region has the DNA TGCGCCAGCAGCCAAGATTGGGGGGCTGGTACTGAAGCTTTCTTT.

The chain couples TRBV19 to TRBJ1-2, with D tentatively TRBD1 (5 bases). Germline V gene sequence: CDR1 LNHDA, CDR2 SQIVND (reference sequence). The V and J ends lost 5 bases and 4 bases respectively, with 8 bases between them. The CDR3 contains 12 residues. This CDR3 is CASSQGGYGYTF. CDR3 DNA sequence: TGTGCCAGTAGTCAGGGAGGCTATGGCTACACCTTC.

This sequence joins TRBV10-3 and TRBJ1-5; D is unclear. The CDR3 runs 12 residues. Germline V gives CDR1 ENHRY, CDR2 SYGVKD. The ends were cut back, 3 bases at V and 5 bases at J, with 5 bases in the middle. DNA of the CDR3: TGTGCCATCAGTGAAACCGATCAGCCCCAGCATTTT. Protein sequence: CAISETDQPQHF.

The chain combines TRBV27 with TRBJ2-5, with 9 bases lining up with TRBD1. V shed 2 bases and J 6 bases; nucleotides not matched to a gene: 4. This CDR3 contains 14 residues. From germline, CDR1 is MNHEY and CDR2 SMNVEV (reference sequence). The CDR3 region is CASSLTGGGKTQYF. In nucleotides, the CDR3 is TGTGCCAGCAGTTTAACAGGGGGCGGAAAGACCCAGTACTTC.

The chain uses TRBV7-9 and TRBJ2-1; TRBD2 matches at 7 bases. The CDR3 runs 16 residues. V was pared by 5 bases and J by 5 bases, with 12 bases of the junction left unmatched. Germline V gene lookup returns CDR1 SEHNR and CDR2 FQNEAQ (reference sequence). For the CDR3, the DNA is TGTGCCAGCAGCCCCAGAGGTCAAGCGGGAAACAATGAGCAGTTCTTC. It yields the protein CASSPRGQAGNNEQFF. The complete variable domain, with remaining parts taken from reference TRBV7-9 and TRBJ2-1, reads DTGVSQNPRHKITKRGQNVTFRCDPISEHNRLYWYRQTLGQGPEFLTYFQNEAQLEKSRLLSDRFSAERPKGSFSTLEIQRTEQGDSAMYLCASSPRGQAGNNEQFFGPGTRLTVL.

This chain connects TRBV27 to TRBJ1-1; D possibly corresponds to TRBD1 (6 bases). The CDR3 length is 15 residues. The germline V gene has CDR1 MNHEY and CDR2 SMNVEV (reference sequence). V shed 5 bases and J shed 0 bases, with 13 bases lying between them. The CDR3 here is CASSGQKTLNTEAFF. The CDR3 bases are TGTGCCAGCAGTGGACAGAAAACCTTGAACACTGAAGCTTTCTTT.

This clone has just one count. The chain is built from TRBV10-3 and TRBJ1-1, with TRBD1 identical over 7 bases. Germline CDR1 and CDR2: ENHRY and SYGVKD. The CDR3 has 13 residues. V trimming: 7 bases; J trimming: 0 bases; junction bases outside the gene matches: 2. This CDR3 is CAIMTGMNTEAFF. CDR3 nucleotides: TGTGCCATCATGACAGGGATGAACACTGAAGCTTTCTTT.

V and J are TRBV7-7 and TRBJ2-1; TRBD2 might be the D (6 bases). The CDR3 contains 16 residues. In germline, CDR1 is SSHAT, CDR2 FNYEAQ (reference sequence). Trimming removed 5 bases at V and 0 bases at J, with 14 bases between. The CDR3 DNA follows: TGTGCCAGCAGCCTCCATAGCGGTACCTCCTACAATGAGCAGTTCTTC. The encoded protein is CASSLHSGTSYNEQFF.

This rearrangement joins TRBV7-3 to TRBJ1-1; D gene unclear. V was pared by 5 bases and J by 1 base, with 11 bases between. The CDR3 spans 14 residues. Per the germline V gene, CDR1 is SGHTA and CDR2 is FQGTGA. The CDR3 nucleotides are TGTGCCAGCAGCCCTAGCGGTCGGAACACTGAAGCTTTCTTT. Translated: CASSPSGRNTEAFF.

A single count supports this clone. The chain is built from TRBV6-5 and TRBJ2-1; 7 bases agree with TRBD2. This CDR3 is 15 amino acids long. Germline V gene lookup returns CDR1 MNHEY and CDR2 SVGAGI. J lost 3 bases, V lost 9 bases, and 11 bases had no gene match. The CDR3, as DNA: TGTGCCAGTTCGTCGGGGGGTCTGATCTACAATGAGCAGTTCTTC. Its protein product is CASSSGGLIYNEQFF.

The chain employs TRBV3-1 (or the pseudogene TRBV3-2) and TRBJ2-7; the D gene is possibly TRBD2 (5 bases). Germline CDR1 is LGHDT and CDR2 is YNNKEL (reference sequence). The CDR3 spans 14 residues. V was clipped by 6 bases and J by 0 bases, with 12 bases between them. CDR3 nucleotide sequence: TGTGCCAGCAGGGCCGACGGAGGCTCCTACGAGCAGTACTTC. It yields the protein CASRADGGSYEQYF.

V gene TRBV3-1 (or the pseudogene TRBV3-2) combines with J gene TRBJ1-2; D is perhaps TRBD1 (6 bases). Germline CDR1 reads LGHDT; CDR2 reads YNNKEL (reference sequence). The CDR3 is made up of 16 amino acids. The V and J ends lost 4 bases and 4 bases respectively, with 19 bases between them. This chain's CDR3 is CASSPRPGAGSYGYTF. The CDR3 bases are TGTGCCAGCAGCCCACGTCCAGGGGCGGGCAGCTATGGCTACACCTTC.

The genes are TRBV10-3 and TRBJ1-5; TRBD1 matches at 9 bases. The CDR3 spans 17 residues. V shed 2 bases and J 3 bases; nucleotides not matched to a gene: 8. Looked up from germline, CDR1 is ENHRY and CDR2 is SYGVKD. The CDR3 DNA reads as TGTGCCATCAGTGAGACCAACAGGGGGCTAAACAATCAGCCCCAGCATTTT. Its translation: CAISETNRGLNNQPQHF.

The chain is built from TRBV25-1 and TRBJ2-3; 11 bases fit TRBD1. This CDR3 spans 16 amino acids. Unmatched junction bases numbered 3, after V lost 4 bases and J lost 0 bases. Germline CDR1 reads MGHDK; CDR2 reads SYGVNS. The chain's CDR3 is CASSAGQGVSTDTQYF. CDR3 nucleotide sequence: TGTGCCAGCAGTGCGGGACAGGGGGTTAGCACAGATACGCAGTATTTT.

The chain has TRBV7-8 and TRBJ2-1; D is unresolved. CDR1 is SGHVS and CDR2 is FQNEAQ in the germline V gene. Trimming left V 0 bases short and J 5 bases short, with 11 bases between. This CDR3 is built from 15 residues. The chain's CDR3 is CASSLAQPPDNEQFF. In DNA, the CDR3 is TGTGCCAGCAGCTTAGCTCAACCACCCGACAATGAGCAGTTCTTC.

This clone has just one count. The genes are TRBV6-5 and TRBJ2-2; D perhaps matches TRBD1 (5 bases). Trimming took 4 bases from V and 5 from J, leaving 17 bases between them. Germline CDR1 reads MNHEY; CDR2 reads SVGAGI. This CDR3 comprises 16 residues. CDR3 nucleotide sequence: TGTGCCAGCAGTTCCCTAGAACCAGGGATGACCGGGGAGCTGTTTTTT. It specifies CASSSLEPGMTGELFF.

This rearrangement joins TRBV12-5 to TRBJ2-2; D may match TRBD1 or TRBD2 (5 bases each). Germline CDR1 and CDR2: LGHNT and FRNRAP. Trimming removed 3 bases at V and 3 bases at J, with 11 bases between. The CDR3 extends over 15 amino acids. CDR3 sequence: CASGFRGVDTGELFF. The DNA for the CDR3 is TGTGCTAGTGGTTTTCGAGGGGTGGACACCGGGGAGCTGTTTTTT.

This sequence joins TRBV27 and TRBJ2-7; TRBD1 aligns across 9 bases. This CDR3 has 15 residues. Germline CDR1 reads MNHEY; CDR2 reads SMNVEV (reference sequence). With V trimmed by 3 bases and J by 0 bases, 3 bases remained unmatched. This CDR3 is CASSFGTGLSYEQYF. CDR3 in DNA: TGTGCCAGCAGTTTTGGGACAGGGCTCTCCTACGAGCAGTACTTC.